Listed below are T cell receptor beta chains from one sample, sequenced in a study of T cell changes during pregnancy in multiple sclerosis. Using immunoSEQ multiplex PCR, the repertoire was profiled, and TCRdb retains in-frame clones only, with some absent. Found here are 80,000 to 100,000 clones, approximately 93% of them singletons; the top ten hold around 0.99%. Material: peripheral blood, obtained after pregnancy. Receptors were obtained from a female donor with multiple sclerosis, enrolled in a pregnancy study. Both conserved end residues are part of each CDR3. The D gene is left open where the match is weak. Clone size, where shown, is once, few, many, or a class for clones that have expanded.

TRBV7-7	TRBJ2-2	once	-	TGTGCCAGCAGCTTAGACACAAAGACCGGGGAGCTGTTTTTT	CASSLDTKTGELFF
TRBV29-1	TRBJ2-1	once	TRBD2	TGCAGCGCTGGGACTAGCGGGGTTTACAATGAGCAGTTCTTC	CSAGTSGVYNEQFF
TRBV19	TRBJ1-2	-	TRBD1	TGTGCCAGTAGTATCAGACAGGGGGACGGCTACACCTTC	CASSIRQGDGYTF
TRBV5-1	TRBJ1-4	-	-	TGCGCCAGCAGGGTATTAACGGGTCCGAATGAAAAACTGTTTTTT	CASRVLTGPNEKLFF
TRBV11-2	TRBJ1-2	-	TRBD1	TGTGCCAGCAGCTTAGTAGGTGCAGGGGGAGGCTACACCTTC	CASSLVGAGGGYTF
TRBV7-2	TRBJ2-1	-	-	TGTGCCAGCAGCTTACTAGGGGGGGGAGGGTCATACAATGAGCAGTTCTTC	CASSLLGGGGSYNEQFF
TRBV5-6	TRBJ2-1	-	-	TGTGCCAGCAGCTTGGATTGGCGGGCTTACAATGAGCAGTTCTTC	CASSLDWRAYNEQFF
TRBV30	TRBJ2-3	-	TRBD2	TGTGCCTGGAGTATAACGGGGGGAGATACGCAGTATTTT	CAWSITGGDTQYF
TRBV5-5	TRBJ1-4	-	TRBD1	TGTGCCAGCAGCTTGGTGGACAGGGGTAATAATGAAAAACTGTTTTTT	CASSLVDRGNNEKLFF
TRBV7-2	TRBJ2-7	-	TRBD2	TGTGCCAGCAGCAGGAGACTAGCGACCTACGAGCAGTACTTC	CASSRRLATYEQYF
TRBV9	TRBJ2-3	once	TRBD1	TGTGCCAGCAGTGGGACAGGGGGCGCAGATTTAACCAGCACAGATACGCAGTATTTT	CASSGTGGADLTSTDTQYF
TRBV27	TRBJ2-7	-	TRBD2	TGTGCCAGCAGTTTAACCGGGACTAGGTGGAAGCAGTACTTC	CASSLTGTRWKQYF
TRBV7-2	TRBJ2-7	-	-	TGTGCCAGCAGCTTGACATTGCAGACCTACGAGCAGTACTTC	CASSLTLQTYEQYF
TRBV5-1	TRBJ2-3	-	-	TGCGCCAGCAGTATGGGGGCTAGCACAGATACGCAGTATTTT	CASSMGASTDTQYF
TRBV9	TRBJ2-5	once	-	TGTGCCAGCAGCCCCAGGAGGGGAGGTGGCGAAGAGACCCAGTACTTC	CASSPRRGGGEETQYF
TRBV5-4	TRBJ2-7	once	-	TGTGCCAGCAGCTTGGTCGGGAAAACCGCCGAGCAGTACTTC	CASSLVGKTAEQYF
TRBV7-6	TRBJ2-4	once	TRBD2	TGTGCCAGCAGCTTAGGGACTAGCACGGCGGACATTCAGTACTTC	CASSLGTSTADIQYF
TRBV4-1	TRBJ2-1	-	TRBD2	TGCGCCAGCAGCCAGGTTAGCGGGAGGGCCGGAAATGAGCAGTTCTTC	CASSQVSGRAGNEQFF
TRBV2	TRBJ2-5	-	-	TGTGCCAGCACCTTCCACGGAGTCGAAGAGACCCAGTACTTC	CASTFHGVEETQYF
TRBV4-2	TRBJ2-3	-	TRBD2	TGTGCCAGCAGCCTTATAGCGGGGCGGAGGGCAGATACGCAGTATTTT	CASSLIAGRRADTQYF
TRBV7-9	TRBJ2-1	-	-	TGTGCCAGCAGCCCCCCGGGAAGCTCCTACAATGAGCAGTTCTTC	CASSPPGSSYNEQFF
TRBV7-2	TRBJ1-5	-	-	TGTGCCAGCAGCTTAGCGGGAGGAGACAATCAGCCCCAGCATTTT	CASSLAGGDNQPQHF
TRBV5-1	TRBJ2-3	-	-	TGCGCCAGCAGCTATTCCTCGCGACAAGATACGCAGTATTTT	CASSYSSRQDTQYF
TRBV6-1	TRBJ2-5	-	TRBD2	TGTGCCACCCGCCGGGGGGGGCAAGAGACCCAGTACTTC	CATRRGGQETQYF
TRBV30	TRBJ1-2	-	-	TGTGCCTGGACAGGGAACTATGGCTACACCTTC	CAWTGNYGYTF
TRBV5-1	TRBJ2-7	-	-	TGCGCCAGCAGCTTAGACAGCCGAGCCTACGAGCAGTACTTC	CASSLDSRAYEQYF
TRBV30	TRBJ1-2	-	-	TGTGCCTGGAGATCCAGCTATGGCTACACCTTC	CAWRSSYGYTF
TRBV18	TRBJ1-2	-	-	TGTGCCAGCTCACCAGGGGGCCTTGGTCCTGGCTACACCTTC	CASSPGGLGPGYTF
TRBV5-4	TRBJ2-7	-	TRBD2	TGTGCCAGCAGCCCCGGGGGGGGAACCGGATACGAGCAGTACTTC	CASSPGGGTGYEQYF
TRBV18	TRBJ1-1	-	-	TGTGCCAGCTCACCACACTTTGGGGGCGAAACTGAAGCTTTCTTT	CASSPHFGGETEAFF
TRBV11-2	TRBJ2-7	-	TRBD2	TGTGCCAGCAGCTTAGTGGCGGGAGCCAGAACCTACGAGCAGTACTTC	CASSLVAGARTYEQYF
TRBV11-2	TRBJ1-1	few	-	TGTGCCAGCAGCTTAGCAGGGGTGTTGAACACTGAAGCTTTCTTT	CASSLAGVLNTEAFF
TRBV2	TRBJ2-3	-	TRBD2	TGTGCCAGCAGTTTGGGACTAGCGGGAGGGGTCACAGATACGCAGTATTTT	CASSLGLAGGVTDTQYF
TRBV28	TRBJ1-4	-	-	TGTGCCAGCAGTTTAAGGACAGCAACTAATGAAAAACTGTTTTTT	CASSLRTATNEKLFF
TRBV6-1	TRBJ2-5	-	-	TGTGCCAGCAGCTTCTACTTGACAGGCCAAGAGACCCAGTACTTC	CASSFYLTGQETQYF
TRBV30	TRBJ1-2	-	-	TGTGCCTGGACCAGGGAAAATAGGGTTACTGGCTACACCTTC	CAWTRENRVTGYTF
TRBV30	TRBJ1-2	-	-	TGTGCCTGGCACAGCGGGTATGGCTACACCTTC	CAWHSGYGYTF
TRBV5-8	TRBJ2-7	once	TRBD1	TGTGCCAGCAGCTCGGGACAGGGTGGGTTGTGGTCTTCCTACGAGCAGTACTTC	CASSSGQGGLWSSYEQYF
TRBV11-2	TRBJ2-1	-	TRBD2	TGTGCCAGCAGCGCGGGACTAGCGGGAGGCAATGAGCAGTTCTTC	CASSAGLAGGNEQFF
TRBV5-1	TRBJ2-7	-	-	TGCGCCAGCAGCTGGGAGACAAGCTACGAGCAGTACTTC	CASSWETSYEQYF
TRBV6-5	TRBJ2-2	-	-	TGTGCCAGCGGCATCGGGGAGCTGTTTTTT	CASGIGELFF
TRBV5-4	TRBJ2-1	-	TRBD2	TGTGCCAGCAGCTTGGACGGCGGGAGGGCTAGGGACTCCTACAATGAGCAGTTCTTC	CASSLDGGRARDSYNEQFF
TRBV4-1	TRBJ1-5	-	-	TGCGCCAGCAGCCAAGGTCGGGGGTCTCAGCCCCAGCATTTT	CASSQGRGSQPQHF
TRBV5-5	TRBJ2-4	-	TRBD1	TGTGCCAGCAGCTGGGGACAGTCCAAAAACATTCAGTACTTC	CASSWGQSKNIQYF
TRBV7-9	TRBJ1-1	few	TRBD1	TGTGCCAGCAGCCGTACCTCAGGGGGGACCACTGAAGCTTTCTTT	CASSRTSGGTTEAFF
TRBV5-5	TRBJ1-1	once	-	TGTGCCAGCAGCTTGGGTGTAGCGATGAACACTGAAGCTTTCTTT	CASSLGVAMNTEAFF
TRBV5-1	TRBJ2-1	-	-	TGCGCCAGCAGCTTGCTAGCGCGCTCCTACAATGAGCAGTTCTTC	CASSLLARSYNEQFF
TRBV5-6	TRBJ2-3	once	-	TGTGCCAGCAGCCGGGGCACAGATACGCAGTATTTT	CASSRGTDTQYF
TRBV15	TRBJ2-7	-	TRBD1	TGTGCCACCAGCATCGGGGACAGGGGTAAGGACGAGCAGTACTTC	CATSIGDRGKDEQYF
TRBV7-9	TRBJ2-7	-	-	TGTGCCAGCAGCTTAGAAGGGCGGGGTCCTGAATCTGTTAACTACGAGCAGTACTTC	CASSLEGRGPESVNYEQYF
TRBV28	TRBJ2-7	-	-	TGTGCCAGCAGTTTCTCCGCAGGGAACTCCTACGAGCAGTACTTC	CASSFSAGNSYEQYF
TRBV6-5	TRBJ2-2	-	-	TGTGCCAGCAGTTACAGCACGACCGGGGAGCTGTTTTTT	CASSYSTTGELFF
TRBV5-1	TRBJ2-3	-	TRBD2	TGCGCCAGCAGCTTAGCGGGAGGGCCGACAGATACGCAGTATTTT	CASSLAGGPTDTQYF
TRBV19	TRBJ1-5	-	-	TGTGCCAGTAGTATCGTTGTGGGGGCAGGGGCCCATCAGCCCCAGCATTTT	CASSIVVGAGAHQPQHF
TRBV10-3	TRBJ2-7	-	-	TGTGCCATCAGTGAGAGGGCGGGAACCCACGAGCAGTACTTC	CAISERAGTHEQYF
TRBV7-8	TRBJ2-7	-	TRBD2	TGTGCCAGCAGCCAGGGACTAGCGGGAGGCTTGTACGAGCAGTACTTC	CASSQGLAGGLYEQYF
TRBV5-1	TRBJ2-3	-	-	TGCGCCAGCAGCTTAACTAGCACAGATACGCAGTATTTT	CASSLTSTDTQYF
TRBV4-2	TRBJ2-2	-	-	TGTGCCAGCAGCCAAGAGGAGGGGGCGGTCACCGGGGAGCTGTTTTTT	CASSQEEGAVTGELFF
TRBV6-1	TRBJ2-4	-	-	TGTGCCAGCAGCTTTGACAGGCCCCAGGACATTCAGTACTTC	CASSFDRPQDIQYF